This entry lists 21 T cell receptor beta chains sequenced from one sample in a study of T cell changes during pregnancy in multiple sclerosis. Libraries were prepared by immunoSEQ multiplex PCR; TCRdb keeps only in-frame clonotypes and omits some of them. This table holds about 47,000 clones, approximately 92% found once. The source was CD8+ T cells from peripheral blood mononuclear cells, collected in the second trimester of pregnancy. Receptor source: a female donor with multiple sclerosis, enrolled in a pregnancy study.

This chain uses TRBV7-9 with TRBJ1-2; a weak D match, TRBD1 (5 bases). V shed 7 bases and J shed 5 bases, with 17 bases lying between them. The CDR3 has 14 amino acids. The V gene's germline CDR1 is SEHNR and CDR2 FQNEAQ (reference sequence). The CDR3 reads CASTPTDLGYGYTF. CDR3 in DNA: TGTGCCAGCACCCCGACAGATTTGGGTTATGGCTACACCTTC.

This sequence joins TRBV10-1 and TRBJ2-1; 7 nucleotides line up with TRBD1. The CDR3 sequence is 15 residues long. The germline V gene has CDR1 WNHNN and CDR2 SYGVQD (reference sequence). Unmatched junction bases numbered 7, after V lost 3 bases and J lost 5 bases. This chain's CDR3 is CASSEDRDPHNEQFF. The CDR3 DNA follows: TGCGCCAGCAGTGAAGACAGGGACCCCCACAATGAGCAGTTCTTC.

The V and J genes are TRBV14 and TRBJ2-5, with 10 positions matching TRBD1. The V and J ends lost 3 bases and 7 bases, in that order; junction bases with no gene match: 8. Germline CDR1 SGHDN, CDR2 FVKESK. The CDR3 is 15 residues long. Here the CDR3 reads CASSQGTGVRGTQYF. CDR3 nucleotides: TGTGCCAGCAGCCAGGGGACAGGGGTTAGAGGGACCCAGTACTTC.

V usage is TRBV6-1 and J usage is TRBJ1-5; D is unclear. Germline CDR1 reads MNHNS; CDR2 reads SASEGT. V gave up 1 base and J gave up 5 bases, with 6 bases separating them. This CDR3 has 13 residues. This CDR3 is CASSEEGDQPQHF. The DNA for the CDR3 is TGTGCCAGCAGTGAAGAGGGAGATCAGCCCCAGCATTTT.

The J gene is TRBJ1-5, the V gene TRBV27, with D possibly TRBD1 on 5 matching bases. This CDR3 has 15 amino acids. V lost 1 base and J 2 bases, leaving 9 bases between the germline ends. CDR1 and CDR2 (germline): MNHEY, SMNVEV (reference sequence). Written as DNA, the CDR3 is TGTGCCAGCAGTTTATTTCCCAGGGGCAATCAGCCCCAGCATTTT. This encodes CASSLFPRGNQPQHF.

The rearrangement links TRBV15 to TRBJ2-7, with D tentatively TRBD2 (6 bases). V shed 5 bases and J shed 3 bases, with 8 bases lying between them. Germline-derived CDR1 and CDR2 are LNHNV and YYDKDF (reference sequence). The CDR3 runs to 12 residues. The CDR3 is CATSGGLYEQYF. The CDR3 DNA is TGTGCCACCAGCGGGGGACTCTACGAGCAGTACTTC.

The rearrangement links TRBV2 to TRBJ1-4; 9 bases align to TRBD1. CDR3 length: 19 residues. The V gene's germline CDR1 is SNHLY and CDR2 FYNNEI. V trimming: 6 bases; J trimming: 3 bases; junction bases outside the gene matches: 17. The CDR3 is CASSPTDRGYYSANEKLFF. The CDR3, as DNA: TGTGCCAGCAGCCCCACCGACAGGGGGTACTATTCAGCTAATGAAAAACTGTTTTTT.

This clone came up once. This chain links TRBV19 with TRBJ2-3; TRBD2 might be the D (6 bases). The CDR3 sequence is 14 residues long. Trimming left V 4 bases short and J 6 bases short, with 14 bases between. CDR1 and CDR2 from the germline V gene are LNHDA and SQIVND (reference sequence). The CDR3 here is CASSTFSGTDTQYF. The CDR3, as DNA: TGTGCCAGTAGTACATTCTCGGGGACTGATACGCAGTATTTT.

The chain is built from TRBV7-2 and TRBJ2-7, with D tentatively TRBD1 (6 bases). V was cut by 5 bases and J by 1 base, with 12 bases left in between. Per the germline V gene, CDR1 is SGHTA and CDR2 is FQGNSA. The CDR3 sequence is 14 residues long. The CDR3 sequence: CASSPLGASYEQYF. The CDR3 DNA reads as TGTGCCAGCAGCCCCTTGGGGGCATCCTACGAGCAGTACTTC. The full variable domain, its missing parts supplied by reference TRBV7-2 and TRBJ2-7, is GAGVSQSPSNKVTEKGKDVELRCDPISGHTALYWYRQSLGQGLEFLIYFQGNSAPDKSGLPSDRFSAERTGGSVSTLTIQRTQQEDSAVYLCASSPLGASYEQYFGPGTRLTVT.

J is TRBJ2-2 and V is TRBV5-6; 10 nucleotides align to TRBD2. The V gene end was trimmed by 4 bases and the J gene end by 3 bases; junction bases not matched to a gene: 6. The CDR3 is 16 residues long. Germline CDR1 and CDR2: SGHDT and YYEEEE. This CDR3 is CASSLGLAEYTGELFF. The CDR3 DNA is TGTGCCAGCAGCCTTGGACTAGCGGAGTACACCGGGGAGCTGTTTTTT.

The CDR3 sequence is CASSPSENYGYTF. The CDR3 DNA sequence: TGTGCCAGCAGTCCTAGCGAGAACTATGGCTACACCTTC. This sequence joins TRBV6-5 and TRBJ1-2; D uncertain. This CDR3 has 13 residues. V was cut by 5 bases and J by 2 bases, with 9 bases left in between. CDR1 is MNHEY and CDR2 is SVGAGI in the germline V gene.

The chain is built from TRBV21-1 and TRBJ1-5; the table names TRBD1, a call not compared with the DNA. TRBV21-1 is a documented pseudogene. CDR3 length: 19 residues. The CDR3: CASSKDRADVMRARQPQHF. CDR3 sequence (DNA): TGTGCCAGCAGCAAAGACAGGGCAGATGTGATGCGGGCGCGTCAGCCCCAGCATTTT.

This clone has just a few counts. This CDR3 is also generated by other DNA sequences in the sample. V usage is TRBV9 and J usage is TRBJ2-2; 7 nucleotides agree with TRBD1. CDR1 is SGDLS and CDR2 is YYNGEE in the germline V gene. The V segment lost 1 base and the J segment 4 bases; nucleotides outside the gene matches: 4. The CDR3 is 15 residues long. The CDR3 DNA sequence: TGTGCCAGCAGCGTAAAGGGGGCGAGCACCGGGGAGCTGTTTTTT. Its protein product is CASSVKGASTGELFF.

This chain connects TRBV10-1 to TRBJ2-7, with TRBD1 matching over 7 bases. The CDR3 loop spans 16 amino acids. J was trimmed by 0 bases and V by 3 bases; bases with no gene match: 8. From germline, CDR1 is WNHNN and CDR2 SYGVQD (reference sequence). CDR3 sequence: CASSEFTTGSSYEQYF. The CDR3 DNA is TGCGCCAGCAGTGAATTTACGACAGGGAGCTCCTACGAGCAGTACTTC.

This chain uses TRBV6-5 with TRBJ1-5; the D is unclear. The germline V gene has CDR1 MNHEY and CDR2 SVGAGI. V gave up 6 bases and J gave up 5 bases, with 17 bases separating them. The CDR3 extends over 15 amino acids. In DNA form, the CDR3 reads TGTGCCAGCAGACTAGGACGGGGTTCCCATCAGCCCCAGCATTTT. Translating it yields CASRLGRGSHQPQHF.

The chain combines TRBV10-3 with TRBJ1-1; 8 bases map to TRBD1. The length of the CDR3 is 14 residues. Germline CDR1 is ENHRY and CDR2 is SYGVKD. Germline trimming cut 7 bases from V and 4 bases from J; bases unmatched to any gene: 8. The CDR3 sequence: CAINAGGVGTEAFF. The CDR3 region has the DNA TGTGCCATCAATGCAGGGGGCGTCGGCACTGAAGCTTTCTTT.

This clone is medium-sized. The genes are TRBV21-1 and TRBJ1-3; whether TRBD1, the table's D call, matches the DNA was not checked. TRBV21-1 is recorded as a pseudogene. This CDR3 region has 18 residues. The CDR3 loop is CASSSLRQGGSSGNTIYF. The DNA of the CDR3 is TGTGCCAGCAGCTCCCTAAGGCAGGGTGGCTCCTCTGGAAACACCATATATTTT.

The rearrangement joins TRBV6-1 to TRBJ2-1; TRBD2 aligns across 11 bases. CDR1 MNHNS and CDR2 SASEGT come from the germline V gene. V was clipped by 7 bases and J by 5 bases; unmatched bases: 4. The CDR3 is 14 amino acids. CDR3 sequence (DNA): TGTGCCAGCATTCGACTAGCGGGGAACAATGAGCAGTTCTTC. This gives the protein CASIRLAGNNEQFF.

CDR3 loop: CASSFSGRNYNEQFF. The CDR3 bases are TGTGCCAGCAGTTTTAGCGGGAGAAACTACAATGAGCAGTTCTTC. The chain joins TRBV9 to TRBJ2-1; 9 nucleotides agree with TRBD2. The length of the CDR3 is 15 residues. Germline V gene data show CDR1 as SGDLS and CDR2 as YYNGEE. With V trimmed by 5 bases and J by 3 bases, 6 bases remained unmatched.

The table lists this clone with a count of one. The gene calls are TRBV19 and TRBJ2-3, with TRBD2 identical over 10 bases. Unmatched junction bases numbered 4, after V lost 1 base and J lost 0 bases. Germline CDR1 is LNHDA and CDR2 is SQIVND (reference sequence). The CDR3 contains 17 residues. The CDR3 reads CASSIVAGLASTDTQYF. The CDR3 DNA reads TGTGCCAGTAGTATAGTCGCGGGACTAGCGAGCACAGATACGCAGTATTTT.

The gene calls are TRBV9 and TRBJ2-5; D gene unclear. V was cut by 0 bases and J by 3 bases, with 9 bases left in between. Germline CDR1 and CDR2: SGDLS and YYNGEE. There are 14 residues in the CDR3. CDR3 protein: CASSVAWQKETQYF. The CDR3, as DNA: TGTGCCAGCAGCGTAGCTTGGCAGAAAGAGACCCAGTACTTC.